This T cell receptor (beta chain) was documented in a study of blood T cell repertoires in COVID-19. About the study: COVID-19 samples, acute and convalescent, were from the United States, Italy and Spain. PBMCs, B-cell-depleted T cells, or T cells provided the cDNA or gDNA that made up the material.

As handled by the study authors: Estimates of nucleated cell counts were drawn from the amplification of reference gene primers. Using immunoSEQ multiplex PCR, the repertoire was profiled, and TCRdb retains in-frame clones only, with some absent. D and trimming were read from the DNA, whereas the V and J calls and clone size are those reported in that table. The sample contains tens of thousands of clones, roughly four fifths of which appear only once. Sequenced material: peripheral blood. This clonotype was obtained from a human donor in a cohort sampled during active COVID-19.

CDR3 sequence reads: CASSHGLAVSYEQYF. In DNA form, the CDR3 reads TGTGCCAGCAGCCACGGACTAGCGGTCTCCTACGAGCAGTACTTC. The chain carries TRBV7-9 and TRBJ2-7, with 10 positions matching TRBD2. This CDR3 comprises 15 residues. The V segment lost 5 bases and the J segment 0 bases; nucleotides outside the gene matches: 4. The germline CDR1 and CDR2 sequences are SEHNR and FQNEAQ (reference sequence).